A single sample is the source of the 30 T cell receptor beta chains below, sequenced in a study of T cells in Graves' hyperthyroidism and ophthalmopathy. Amplification of TCR beta CDR3 regions used RNA as the template. Carried out on the TCR CDR3, a first-round RT-PCR used the HTBI primer set. TCRdb processed the multiplex PCR reads anew with MiXCR; each CDR3 protein has one entry. The sample holds about 290,000 distinct CDR3 sequences, over 15% seen once. The material sequenced was blood. The receptors were gathered from a man under 40 with Graves' hyperthyroidism.

This clonotype was observed many times. The chain employs TRBV20-1 and TRBJ1-5; no clear D. The V end was cut by 1 base, the J end by 2 bases, with 3 bases between. Germline CDR1 is DFQATT and CDR2 is SNEGSKA (reference sequence). The CDR3 has 12 residues. CDR3 DNA sequence: TGCAGTGCTAGAGGGGGCAATCAGCCCCAGCATTTT. Translating it yields CSARGGNQPQHF.

This clonotype was seen a few times. This chain uses TRBV30 with TRBJ1-5; D perhaps matches TRBD1 (5 bases). V was clipped by 4 bases and J by 4 bases, with 14 bases between them. This CDR3 spans 14 amino acids. Germline V CDR1 and CDR2: GTSNPN, SVGIG (reference sequence). The CDR3 DNA is TGTGCCTGGACAGACGGACACCCAAATCAGCCCCAGCATTTT. Translated, it gives CAWTDGHPNQPQHF. Looking up the rest from reference TRBV30 and TRBJ1-5 gives the full variable domain: SQTIHQWPATLVQPVGSPLSLECTVEGTSNPNLYWYRQAAGRGLQLLFYSVGIGQISSEVPQNLSASRPQDRQFILSSKKLLLSDSGFYLCAWTDGHPNQPQHFGDGTRLSIL.

There are a few counts of this clonotype. The chain recombines TRBV20-1 with TRBJ2-7; no clear D. Per the germline V gene, CDR1 is DFQATT and CDR2 is SNEGSKA (reference sequence). This CDR3 region has 14 residues. Trimming pared 1 base from V and 2 bases from J, leaving 12 bases between. The CDR3 DNA is TGCAGTGCTAGAGGTGAGGATCCCCCCTACGAGCAGTACTTC. Its protein product is CSARGEDPPYEQYF.

Of note for this clonotype: No conserved phenylalanine or tryptophan is present at the end of the CDR3, so a read error is the likely explanation. This chain uses TRBV5-1 with TRBJ2-1; D uncertain. Trimming removed 5 bases at V and 5 bases at J, with 14 bases between. The CDR3 length is 14 residues. Looked up from germline, CDR1 is SGHRS and CDR2 is YFSETQ. CDR3 amino acids: CASSSEDGDNEQFL. CDR3 DNA sequence: TGCGCCAGCAGTAGTGAGGATGGGGACAATGAGCAGTTCCTC.

This clonotype was counted only a few times. The rearrangement joins TRBV15 to TRBJ2-5; 10 bases line up with TRBD1. The CDR3 covers 19 residues. The V gene's germline CDR1 is LNHNV and CDR2 YYDKDF (reference sequence). Unmatched junction bases numbered 16, after V lost 0 bases and J lost 6 bases. CDR3 nucleotide sequence: TGTGCCACCAGCAGAGAACCGGGACAGGGGACAAATCAAGAAAAGACCCAGTACTTC. Its protein product is CATSREPGQGTNQEKTQYF.

This clonotype was seen more than once but under ten times. J is TRBJ2-1 and V is TRBV20-1, with a tentative D call TRBD1 (6 bases). V was trimmed by 5 bases and J by 7 bases, leaving 15 bases between them. Germline loops: CDR1 DFQATT, CDR2 SNEGSKA (reference sequence). The CDR3 extends over 13 amino acids. CDR3 in amino acids: CSAAPRGINEQFF. The CDR3 DNA is TGCAGTGCTGCCCCCAGGGGAATAAATGAGCAGTTCTTC.

This clonotype was seen a few times. CDR3 loop: CASGLVMAGGAGRGNQPQHF. CDR3 nucleotide sequence: TGTGCTAGTGGTTTGGTCATGGCAGGGGGCGCAGGTAGGGGGAATCAGCCCCAGCATTTT. The chain recombines TRBV12-5 with TRBJ1-5; 8 bases are shared with TRBD1. CDR3 length equals 20 residues. Trimming took 0 bases from V and 4 from J; bases not matched to a gene: 17. Germline V gene sequence: CDR1 LGHNT, CDR2 FRNRAP.

This clonotype showed up many times. The chain joins TRBV3-1 to TRBJ2-1; D gene unclear. This CDR3 has 12 amino acids. Germline CDR1 LGHDT, CDR2 YNNKEL (reference sequence). V was pared by 4 bases and J by 7 bases, with 8 bases between. CDR3 in DNA: TGTGCCAGCAGCCGATCGGGTAATGAGCAGTTCTTC. Protein sequence: CASSRSGNEQFF.

This clonotype was counted many times. This chain joins TRBV20-1 and TRBJ2-1, with TRBD2 as a possible D gene (5 bases). From germline, CDR1 is DFQATT and CDR2 SNEGSKA (reference sequence). Trimming left V 5 bases short and J 8 bases short, with 10 bases between. There are 11 residues in the CDR3. The CDR3 protein is CSAYSVDEQFF. DNA for the CDR3: TGCAGTGCTTATAGCGTTGATGAGCAGTTCTTC.

This clonotype has a count of ten or more. V and J are TRBV7-3 and TRBJ2-1; TRBD1 aligns across 8 bases. Germline V gene data show CDR1 as SGHTA and CDR2 as FQGTGA. The junction had 4 bases not matched to a gene; V was cut back by 1 base and J by 5 bases. The CDR3 spans 15 residues. CDR3 amino acids: CASSLRQGLNNEQFF. In nucleotides, the CDR3 is TGTGCCAGCAGCTTAAGACAGGGGCTAAACAATGAGCAGTTCTTC.

A note on this clonotype: It may be a read error: a sequence one base away is much more abundant. V and J are TRBV12-3 or TRBV12-4 and TRBJ2-5; 7 nucleotides align to TRBD1. CDR3 length equals 14 residues. Losses at the gene ends were 7 bases for V and 3 bases for J; bases not matched to a gene: 8. This CDR3 reads CASIPGQAEETQYF. The CDR3 DNA reads TGTGCCAGCATCCCTGGACAGGCTGAAGAGACCCAGTACTTC.

The V call is TRBV19, the J call TRBJ1-5, with D possibly being TRBD1 (6 bases). Trimming left V 6 bases short and J 0 bases short, with 18 bases between. Germline CDR1 and CDR2: LNHDA and SQIVND (reference sequence). CDR3 length: 17 residues. CDR3 DNA: TGTGCCAGTAGCCCGACGGACAGCCTTTATAGCAATCAGCCCCAGCATTTT. Its protein product is CASSPTDSLYSNQPQHF.

This clonotype has ten or more counts. The chain employs TRBV11-2 and TRBJ2-3; no reliable D call. The CDR3 covers 12 residues. Trimming took off 4 bases at V and 2 bases at J, with 4 bases between the two ends. Germline V gene data show CDR1 as SGHAT and CDR2 as FQNNGV. Here the CDR3 reads CASSSTTDTQYF. CDR3 DNA: TGTGCCAGCAGCTCAACCACAGATACGCAGTATTTT.

This chain connects TRBV6-6 to TRBJ2-2; 8 bases agree with TRBD2. Germline V gene data show CDR1 as MNHNY and CDR2 as SVGAGI (reference sequence). The CDR3 covers 17 residues. The J segment lost 3 bases and the V segment lost 0 bases, leaving 6 bases of the junction unmatched. The chain's CDR3 is CASSYSLGRADTGELFF. The CDR3 DNA reads as TGTGCCAGCAGTTACTCCCTCGGGAGGGCCGACACCGGGGAGCTGTTTTTT.

This clonotype has a count of ten or more. The chain combines TRBV3-1 with TRBJ2-5; weak D call: TRBD2 (5 bases). The CDR3 length is 14 residues. Trimming pared 0 bases from V and 11 bases from J, leaving 16 bases between. Germline lookup yields CDR1 LGHDT and CDR2 YNNKEL (reference sequence). The CDR3 spells CASSQDMLAREQYF. For the CDR3, the DNA is TGTGCCAGCAGCCAAGATATGCTAGCAAGAGAGCAGTACTTC.

The V and J genes are TRBV7-9 and TRBJ2-1; 10 bases line up with TRBD1. The V gene's germline CDR1 is SEHNR and CDR2 FQNEAQ (reference sequence). The length of the CDR3 is 16 residues. V shed 5 bases and J 2 bases; nucleotides not matched to a gene: 6. The CDR3 DNA is TGTGCCAGCAGCGACCGGGACAGGGGTCCCTACAATGAGCAGTTCTTC. This sequence encodes CASSDRDRGPYNEQFF.

In this sample, this clonotype turned up a few times. The chain joins TRBV20-1 to TRBJ2-7, with D uncertain. Germline lookup yields CDR1 DFQATT and CDR2 SNEGSKA (reference sequence). The CDR3 is made up of 12 amino acids. Deletions cut 3 bases from V and 0 bases from J, with 6 bases between. The CDR3: CSARGVSYEQYF. DNA of the CDR3: TGCAGTGCTAGGGGTGTCTCCTACGAGCAGTACTTC.

This clonotype showed up many times. This chain joins TRBV2 and TRBJ2-1; possibly TRBD1 for D (6 bases). The CDR3 totals 11 residues. Looked up from germline, CDR1 is SNHLY and CDR2 is FYNNEI. CDR3 loop: CGGWGLDEQFF. The CDR3 bases are TGTGGTGGTTGGGGGCTGGATGAGCAGTTCTTC. The full variable domain, rest sourced from reference TRBV2 and TRBJ2-1, is EPEVTQTPSHQVTQMGQEVILRCVPISNHLYFYWYRQILGQKVEFLVSFYNNEISEKSEIFDDQFSVERPDGSNFTLKIRSTKLEDSAMYFCGGWGLDEQFFGPGTRLTVL.

The rearrangement joins TRBV28 to TRBJ2-1; possibly TRBD1 for D (6 bases). V was cut by 6 bases and J by 5 bases, with 20 bases left in between. CDR1 and CDR2 (germline): MDHEN, SYDVKM. The CDR3 is 16 residues long. This CDR3 reads CASRTGGAAVDNEQFF. DNA of the CDR3: TGTGCCAGCAGGACAGGTGGGGCAGCGGTAGACAATGAGCAGTTCTTC.

This clonotype was observed a few times. The V call is TRBV11-2, the J call TRBJ1-2; possibly TRBD1 for D (6 bases). The CDR3 sequence is 13 residues long. Germline CDR1 SGHAT, CDR2 FQNNGV. Trimming removed 5 bases at V and 4 bases at J, with 11 bases between. Here the CDR3 reads CASSRDTVYGYTF. The CDR3, as DNA: TGTGCCAGCAGCCGGGACACAGTCTATGGCTACACCTTC.

The chain has TRBV2 and TRBJ2-3; 7 bases are a match to TRBD2. The V and J ends lost 2 bases and 7 bases, in that order; junction bases with no gene match: 12. This CDR3 is built from 16 residues. Germline V gene sequence: CDR1 SNHLY, CDR2 FYNNEI. The CDR3 region is CASSERGEGPRNTQYF. CDR3 bases: TGTGCCAGCAGTGAACGGGGGGAGGGCCCGAGGAATACGCAGTATTTT.

This clonotype was seen ten or more times. The V gene is TRBV3-1, the J gene TRBJ2-3; unclear D gene. With 2 bases removed from V and 0 bases from J, the gap between germline ends came to 18 bases. The CDR3 consists of 18 residues. In germline, CDR1 is LGHDT, CDR2 YNNKEL (reference sequence). The CDR3 DNA sequence: TGTGCCAGCAGCCAACGAAGCGTTAGCAGCGAGAGCACAGATACGCAGTATTTT. It translates to CASSQRSVSSESTDTQYF.

This clonotype appeared many times. The chain is built from TRBV5-5 and TRBJ2-1, with TRBD2 matching 15 bases. J lost 0 bases, V lost 4 bases, and 8 bases had no gene match. The germline V gene encodes CDR1 SGHKS and CDR2 YYEKEE (reference sequence). This CDR3 comprises 19 residues. CDR3 sequence reads: CASSKGLAGGYGSYNEQFF. The CDR3 coding sequence is TGTGCCAGCAGCAAGGGACTAGCGGGAGGATACGGCTCCTACAATGAGCAGTTCTTC.

The table lists this clonotype with many counts. This rearrangement joins TRBV10-3 to TRBJ1-1; 8 nucleotides line up with TRBD1. Germline CDR1 ENHRY, CDR2 SYGVKD. V lost 0 bases, J lost 3 bases, and 0 bases stayed unmatched. This CDR3 is 14 amino acids long. CDR3 DNA sequence: TGTGCCATCAGTGAGTCGGGACAGGACACTGAAGCTTTCTTT. It specifies CAISESGQDTEAFF.

This clonotype was detected many times. V usage is TRBV20-1 and J usage is TRBJ1-1; 7 positions agree with TRBD1. The CDR3 is 13 residues long. V lost 3 bases to trimming and J lost 3 bases; unmatched junction nucleotides: 4. In germline, CDR1 is DFQATT, CDR2 SNEGSKA (reference sequence). DNA of the CDR3: TGCAGTGCTAGGCCCACAGGGGACACTGAAGCTTTCTTT. This gives the protein CSARPTGDTEAFF.

This clonotype was counted ten times or more. CDR3 in DNA: TGTGCCAGCAGTTTTGTCGGTCCTGAGTGCGGGGAGCGTTGGTTTTACGAGCAGTACTTC. It yields the protein CASSFVGPECGERWFYEQYF. This chain links TRBV28 with TRBJ2-7; TRBD2 is a possible D gene (6 bases). V was shortened by 3 bases and J by 4 bases, with 31 bases between the two germline ends. This CDR3 is 20 amino acids long. Germline-derived CDR1 and CDR2 are MDHEN and SYDVKM.

This chain uses TRBV19 with TRBJ1-4; D is unresolved. The CDR3 consists of 14 residues. V lost 3 bases and J 7 bases, leaving 12 bases between the germline ends. Germline V lookup: CDR1 LNHDA, CDR2 SQIVND (reference sequence). The CDR3 here is CASSMRQLTEKLFF. DNA for the CDR3: TGTGCCAGTAGTATGCGCCAGCTAACTGAAAAACTGTTTTTT.

This chain uses TRBV27 with TRBJ2-1; 13 bases match TRBD2. Germline values: CDR1 MNHEY, CDR2 SMNVEV (reference sequence). V gave up 5 bases and J gave up 5 bases; unmatched junction bases: 6. The CDR3 runs 16 residues. The CDR3 sequence: CASSPIGLAGDNEQFF. The DNA for the CDR3 is TGTGCCAGCAGTCCAATAGGACTAGCGGGGGACAATGAGCAGTTCTTC.

This rearrangement joins TRBV2 to TRBJ2-2, with D possibly matching TRBD2 (6 bases). Germline V CDR1 and CDR2: SNHLY, FYNNEI. Between the trimmed V and J ends, which lost 6 bases and 4 bases, there was a span of 18 bases. The CDR3 has 16 amino acids. The CDR3 DNA sequence: TGTGCCAGCAGCGGGGGAGCAGGTGAAGGCACCGGGGAGCTGTTTTTT. This translates into CASSGGAGEGTGELFF.

This clonotype appeared many times. The chain links TRBV28 to TRBJ2-7; the match to TRBD1 covers 9 bases. This CDR3 region has 16 residues. With 6 bases clipped from V and 2 bases from J, the junction kept 11 bases outside the gene matches. The germline V gene encodes CDR1 MDHEN and CDR2 SYDVKM. The CDR3: CASSSPQTGGTYEQYF. CDR3 DNA sequence: TGTGCCAGCAGCTCCCCCCAGACAGGGGGGACCTACGAGCAGTACTTC.